This T cell receptor (beta chain) is drawn from a study of T cell clonality in common variable immunodeficiency (dated by TCRdb to between 2014 and 2016). What the authors observed across the whole study: Fewer deletions and N-nucleotide insertions were reportedly observed in CVID TCRbeta sequences, and highly modified clones with 13 or more V deletions were reportedly absent from CVID TCRbeta sequences. Fewer TCRbeta clones were shared among CVID subjects than among healthy controls (p < 0.0001). According to the authors, finding the cause of the higher clonality in CVID would require sequencing the repertoires of T cell subpopulations. Correlations of repertoire features with clinical complications were constrained by heterogeneity among patients within the CVID cohort. Although equal DNA input was used, an average of about 83,000 unique sequences per sample was obtained for controls, compared with some 34,000 for CVID samples. TCRbeta clonality was higher in CVID subjects than in healthy controls (t-test p = 0.018), and the increase was most characteristic of about a third of subjects.

Most CVID patients and most healthy controls were of Caucasian heritage. From each donor, about 4.5 to 9 ml of heparinized peripheral whole blood was collected. Genomic DNA from adults with common variable immune deficiency (CVID) and from healthy adult controls was the source for sequencing TCRbeta CDR3 repertoires. There were around 22 healthy adult volunteers in the control group (around twelve female and roughly ten male), ranging in age from about 20 to 66 years, with a mean age of around 36. Diluted blood was density-centrifuged over Hypaque 1077 or Ficoll-Paque to isolate peripheral blood mononuclear cells. Genomic DNA was obtained from unsorted mononuclear cells using either Qiagen column purification or a centrifugation-based method. The germline V gene specifies SGDLS as CDR1 and YYNGEE as CDR2. The CDR3 sequence holds 13 residues, the cysteine and phenylalanine included. The DNA shown is the part of the CDR3 that was read: 30 bases, in frame from base 1.

For sequencing, equivalent amounts of genomic DNA were input from CVID and control samples. For every sample, a 60 bp segment covering the rearranged TCRbeta CDR3 region was amplified and then sequenced. The immunoSEQ assay, a bias-corrected multiplex PCR combined with high-throughput sequencing, was used for TCRbeta amplification. In the paper's pipeline: Every unique nucleotide sequence counted as a clone and was annotated with V, D and J genes, copy number and frequency. Sequences were labeled productive if in frame, and non-productive if out of frame or containing stop codons. As previously described, Shannon's entropy was used to calculate clonality. The predicted amino acid sequences of productive clones were used to derive mean CDR3 Kyte-Doolittle hydropathy. Scaled V gene usage was hierarchically clustered using Manhattan distance and complete linkage with the R hclust function. Sharing of clones by CDR3 amino acid sequence was evaluated through resampling of 12 repertoires per group over 100 rounds. Repertoires were searched for 65 to 75 published EBV-specific and 200 to 300 published CMV-specific TCRbeta sequences. Two CVID samples that yielded fewer than 10,000 sequences were excluded from the analysis, so 42 CVID repertoires were retained. This is the immuneACCESS table as TCRdb keeps it, with only in-frame sequences that have V and J called. A part of the clones is gone; compared with another copy, unresolved V genes explain less than half, and the rest is unexplained. The DNA was the basis for D and trimming; V, J and clone size are from that table. This sample holds fewer than 50,000 clones in total, without any singletons. The ten largest account for around 1.4% of the sample.

This clone appeared many times. Its antigen is still unknown. The observed sequence ends 3 residues before the CDR3 terminus, with the missing tail filled in from the germline J gene. Recombination connected TRBV9 to TRBJ1-2; the D gene cannot be named for sure. This TCR derives from a person aged 18 to 75 in good health. Sequenced: peripheral blood mononuclear cells. The part of the CDR3 DNA that was read is TGTGCCAGCAGCGTAACCCCCGCTGGCCGC. It codes for CASSVTPAGR. The entire CDR3 protein is CASSVTPAGRYTF.